The 27 T cell receptor beta chains below all came from one sample that was sequenced in a study of B cell selection in AIRE deficiency. Regulatory T cells were sorted as CD4+CD25hiCD127low/negative cells. Method: immunoSEQ multiplex PCR; TCRdb's copy keeps in-frame clones and lacks some. The table lists 20,000 to 25,000 clones, 94% of them singletons, with about 2% in the top ten. Sequencing input: Tregs sorted from PBMCs. The receptor set was obtained from a human donor with AIRE deficiency.

The chain is built from TRBV7-9 and TRBJ2-2; D ambiguous. The germline gives CDR1 SEHNR, CDR2 FQNEAQ (reference sequence). This CDR3 is built from 16 residues. V lost 3 bases, J lost 3 bases, and 14 bases lay in between. In nucleotides, the CDR3 is TGTGCCAGCAGCTTTGATCTCTTAAGGCACACCGGGGAGCTGTTTTTT. Residues: CASSFDLLRHTGELFF.

The chain joins TRBV4-3 to TRBJ1-5, with TRBD1 matching over 8 bases. V dropped 1 base and J dropped 9; count of bases not matched to a gene: 11. Germline assignment: CDR1 LGHNA and CDR2 YSLEER. CDR3 size: 16 residues. CDR3 amino acids: CASSQAWDRRKWPQHF. Written as DNA, the CDR3 is TGCGCCAGCAGCCAAGCTTGGGACAGGAGGAAGTGGCCCCAGCATTTT.

The chain recombines TRBV21-1 with TRBJ2-7; the D call of TRBD2 is as the table states it, not checked on the DNA. TRBV21-1 is a known pseudogene. The CDR3 is 13 residues long. The CDR3 DNA reads TGTGCCAGCGGTGGCGGGAATTCCTACGAGCAGTACTTC. Encoded protein: CASGGGNSYEQYF.

This clone was seen just once. V usage is TRBV4-1 and J usage is TRBJ1-4, with D possibly matching TRBD1 (6 bases). The CDR3 runs to 15 residues. CDR1 MGHRA and CDR2 YSYEKL come from the germline V gene. Between the trimmed V and J ends, which lost 4 bases and 8 bases, there was a span of 17 bases. The CDR3 spells CASSPRTVRQEKLFF. CDR3 DNA: TGCGCCAGCAGCCCCCGGACAGTGAGGCAGGAAAAACTGTTTTTT.

V gene TRBV2 combines with J gene TRBJ2-1, with 13 bases matching TRBD2. Trimming at V came to 5 bases and at J to 6 bases, leaving 4 bases not matched to a gene. There are 15 residues in the CDR3. Germline V gene sequence: CDR1 SNHLY, CDR2 FYNNEI. CDR3 sequence: CASSPTSGRGNEQFF. In nucleotides, the CDR3 is TGTGCCAGCAGTCCCACTAGCGGGAGGGGCAATGAGCAGTTCTTC. The full variable domain, with the rest looked up from reference TRBV2 and TRBJ2-1, is EPEVTQTPSHQVTQMGQEVILRCVPISNHLYFYWYRQILGQKVEFLVSFYNNEISEKSEIFDDQFSVERPDGSNFTLKIRSTKLEDSAMYFCASSPTSGRGNEQFFGPGTRLTVL.

The chain links TRBV28 to TRBJ1-5; possible D gene TRBD1, 5 bases. Trimming removed 6 bases at V and 6 bases at J, with 18 bases between. The CDR3 covers 15 residues. From germline, CDR1 is MDHEN and CDR2 SYDVKM. The CDR3 nucleotides read TGTGCCAGCAGAAGATTTATAGGGGCTGGTCAGCCCCAGCATTTT. Its translation is CASRRFIGAGQPQHF.

This chain uses TRBV7-9 with TRBJ2-3; 13 bases fit TRBD2. V trimming: 2 bases; J trimming: 5 bases; junction bases outside the gene matches: 7. CDR1 is SEHNR and CDR2 is FQNEAQ in the germline V gene (reference sequence). The CDR3 is 17 residues long. DNA for the CDR3: TGTGCCAGCAGCTTACTCCGGACTAGCGGGAGCGGAGATACGCAGTATTTT. Translation gives CASSLLRTSGSGDTQYF.

This chain connects TRBV4-2 to TRBJ1-2; 10 bases align to TRBD1. The germline CDR1 and CDR2 sequences are LGHNA and YNFKEQ. The junction had 13 bases not matched to a gene; V was cut back by 1 base and J by 8 bases. CDR3 length: 17 residues. This CDR3 reads CASSQVRGSGQGFGYTF. The CDR3 DNA follows: TGTGCCAGCAGCCAAGTACGAGGTTCGGGACAGGGGTTCGGCTACACCTTC.

The rearrangement uses TRBV5-1 and TRBJ1-3; the D gene is possibly TRBD1 (5 bases). From germline, CDR1 is SGHRS and CDR2 YFSETQ. V was clipped by 3 bases and J by 0 bases, with 13 bases between them. The CDR3 loop spans 16 amino acids. CDR3 sequence: CASSSGTLSSGNTIYF. CDR3 nucleotide sequence: TGCGCCAGCAGCTCCGGGACCCTGTCCTCTGGAAACACCATATATTTT.

This chain joins TRBV5-6 and TRBJ1-4, with 7 bases lining up with TRBD1. V dropped 4 bases and J dropped 5; count of bases not matched to a gene: 11. The length of the CDR3 is 16 residues. Germline V gives CDR1 SGHDT, CDR2 YYEEEE. The CDR3 DNA is TGTGCCAGCAGCCTTATCTACAGGGGTCAAAATGAAAAACTGTTTTTT. Translated: CASSLIYRGQNEKLFF.

The chain carries TRBV19 and TRBJ2-7, with 8 bases fitting TRBD1. Germline V CDR1 and CDR2: LNHDA, SQIVND (reference sequence). The ends lost 5 bases at V and 5 bases at J; junction bases unmatched: 5. This CDR3 has 13 residues. CDR3 region: CASSRTGFHEQYF. CDR3 DNA: TGTGCCAGTAGTCGGACAGGGTTCCACGAGCAGTACTTC.

Written as DNA, the CDR3 is TGTGCCACCAGCTCCAGACCCCGCCTGGCTCCCTACGAGCAGTACTTC. This sequence encodes CATSSRPRLAPYEQYF. The chain carries TRBV15 and TRBJ2-7; D gene uncertain. With 5 bases removed from V and 2 bases from J, the gap between germline ends came to 19 bases. The CDR3 contains 16 residues. Germline V gene data show CDR1 as LNHNV and CDR2 as YYDKDF (reference sequence).

This chain uses TRBV19 with TRBJ1-2; possibly TRBD1 for D (5 bases). Trimming took off 6 bases at V and 0 bases at J, with 17 bases between the two ends. The CDR3 has 16 amino acids. From germline, CDR1 is LNHDA and CDR2 SQIVND (reference sequence). The CDR3 spells CASSPRTGSPNYGYTF. The CDR3 coding sequence is TGTGCCAGTAGCCCACGCACAGGTTCCCCTAACTATGGCTACACCTTC.

The V gene is TRBV5-1, the J gene TRBJ2-5; D is perhaps TRBD1 (6 bases). The J call may be incorrect, as the DNA end agrees better with TRBJ2-7. Germline assignment: CDR1 SGHRS and CDR2 YFSETQ. The CDR3 totals 15 residues. In nucleotides, the CDR3 is TGCGCCAGCAGCTTACCAAACAGGGCCACCTACGAGCAGTACTTC. Its protein is CASSLPNRATYEQYF.

This sequence joins TRBV4-2 and TRBJ1-4; no definite D call. The CDR3 spans 13 residues. Germline CDR1 reads LGHNA; CDR2 reads YNFKEQ. V lost 0 bases to trimming and J lost 7 bases, with 6 bases between them. The CDR3 DNA is TGTGCCAGCAGCCAAGAGCGAGGTGAAAAACTGTTTTTT. Amino acid sequence: CASSQERGEKLFF.

The chain combines TRBV7-3 with TRBJ1-1; possible D gene TRBD1, 5 bases. V was shortened by 2 bases and J by 9 bases, with 13 bases between the two germline ends. This CDR3 spans 13 amino acids. From germline, CDR1 is SGHTA and CDR2 FQGTGA. Here the CDR3 DNA reads TGTGCCAGCAGCTTATACGCGGGGGAGAAAGCTTTCTTT. Translation: CASSLYAGEKAFF.

V is TRBV5-1 and J is TRBJ2-7; tentatively, D is TRBD1 or TRBD2 (6 bases each). Germline values: CDR1 SGHRS, CDR2 YFSETQ. Trimming took off 6 bases at V and 3 bases at J, with 16 bases between the two ends. The CDR3 consists of 14 residues. CDR3 sequence: CASKRGDWGYEQYF. The CDR3 DNA reads as TGCGCCAGCAAAAGGGGGGATTGGGGCTACGAGCAGTACTTC.

V and J are TRBV19 and TRBJ1-5, with D hard to call. CDR3 length equals 13 residues. Between the trimmed V and J ends, which lost 3 bases and 9 bases, there was a span of 12 bases. The germline V gene has CDR1 LNHDA and CDR2 SQIVND (reference sequence). The CDR3 sequence: CASSIGGFGPQHF. The DNA of the CDR3 is TGTGCCAGTAGTATTGGAGGGTTTGGGCCCCAGCATTTT. The whole variable domain, remainder taken from reference TRBV19 and TRBJ1-5, is DGGITQSPKYLFRKEGQNVTLSCEQNLNHDAMYWYRQDPGQGLRLIYYSQIVNDFQKGDIAEGYSVSREKKESFPLTVTSAQKNPTAFYLCASSIGGFGPQHFGDGTRLSIL.

The chain couples TRBV27 to TRBJ2-1; possible D gene TRBD1, 6 bases. V lost 5 bases, J lost 9 bases, and 17 bases lay in between. The V gene's germline CDR1 is MNHEY and CDR2 SMNVEV (reference sequence). The CDR3 is 14 amino acids. CDR3 sequence: CASSHRQVGTEQFF. CDR3 bases: TGTGCCAGCAGTCATCGACAGGTCGGGACTGAGCAGTTCTTC.

This chain links TRBV7-9 with TRBJ1-2; D uncertain. CDR3 length: 13 residues. Per the germline V gene, CDR1 is SEHNR and CDR2 is FQNEAQ (reference sequence). Trimming took 2 bases from V and 8 from J, leaving 12 bases between them. In nucleotides, the CDR3 is TGTGCCAGCAGCTTAATACAGATCTACGGCTACACCTTC. This translates into CASSLIQIYGYTF. The whole variable domain, filled in from reference TRBV7-9 and TRBJ1-2, reads DTGVSQNPRHKITKRGQNVTFRCDPISEHNRLYWYRQTLGQGPEFLTYFQNEAQLEKSRLLSDRFSAERPKGSFSTLEIQRTEQGDSAMYLCASSLIQIYGYTFGSGTRLTVV.

The CDR3 DNA reads as TGTGCCAGCAGCTTATCAGGGGACCCCTACAATGAGCAGTTCTTC. This codes for CASSLSGDPYNEQFF. The V gene is TRBV7-3, the J gene TRBJ2-1, with a tentative D call TRBD1 (6 bases). CDR1 is SGHTA, CDR2 FQGTGA, per germline. The CDR3 loop spans 15 amino acids. The ends were cut back, 2 bases at V and 2 bases at J, with 10 bases in the middle.

This clone was seen only once. CDR3 loop: CASSWKNRTMNTEAFF. For the CDR3, the DNA is TGCGCCAGCAGCTGGAAGAACAGGACGATGAACACTGAAGCTTTCTTT. V usage is TRBV5-1 and J usage is TRBJ1-1, with a possible D match to TRBD1 (5 bases). The CDR3 runs 16 residues. Between the trimmed V and J ends, which lost 3 bases and 0 bases, there was a span of 15 bases. CDR1 SGHRS and CDR2 YFSETQ come from the germline V gene.

The chain carries TRBV27 and TRBJ2-3; D might be TRBD2 (6 bases). V lost 5 bases and J lost 1, with 13 bases in between. Germline V gene sequence: CDR1 MNHEY, CDR2 SMNVEV (reference sequence). CDR3 length: 15 residues. The CDR3 reads CASSEWREGTDTQYF. The CDR3 DNA sequence: TGTGCCAGCAGTGAGTGGAGGGAGGGCACAGATACGCAGTATTTT.

V and J are TRBV28 and TRBJ2-3, with D possibly being TRBD2 (7 bases). Trimming left V 7 bases short and J 2 bases short, with 16 bases between. There are 15 residues in the CDR3. Germline V gives CDR1 MDHEN, CDR2 SYDVKM. The CDR3 loop reads CASTRAGGPTDTQYF. Here the CDR3 DNA reads TGTGCCAGCACCCGCGCCGGGGGGCCCACAGATACGCAGTATTTT.

This chain joins TRBV4-2 and TRBJ1-1; tentatively, D is TRBD1 (5 bases). Trimming left V 1 base short and J 5 bases short, with 11 bases between. From germline, CDR1 is LGHNA and CDR2 YNFKEQ. This CDR3 is 14 amino acids long. CDR3 loop: CASSQVRQPTEAFF. CDR3 sequence (DNA): TGTGCCAGCAGCCAAGTTCGACAGCCTACTGAAGCTTTCTTT.

This chain joins TRBV7-6 and TRBJ2-1; 13 positions match TRBD2. This CDR3 region has 16 residues. Germline V gene data show CDR1 as SGHVS and CDR2 as FNYEAQ. After removal of 5 bases from V and 4 bases from J, the junction contained 5 bases not matched to a gene. The CDR3 sequence: CASSPPGLAGYNEQFF. CDR3 nucleotides: TGTGCCAGCAGCCCGCCGGGACTAGCGGGATACAATGAGCAGTTCTTC.

This chain joins TRBV7-9 and TRBJ1-2; D gene unclear. CDR1 SEHNR and CDR2 FQNEAQ come from the germline V gene (reference sequence). The CDR3 contains 13 residues. The V end was cut by 9 bases, the J end by 7 bases, with 18 bases between. The DNA of the CDR3 is TGTGCCAGTGACGGGATACGTTATTCTGGCTACACCTTC. Amino acids: CASDGIRYSGYTF.